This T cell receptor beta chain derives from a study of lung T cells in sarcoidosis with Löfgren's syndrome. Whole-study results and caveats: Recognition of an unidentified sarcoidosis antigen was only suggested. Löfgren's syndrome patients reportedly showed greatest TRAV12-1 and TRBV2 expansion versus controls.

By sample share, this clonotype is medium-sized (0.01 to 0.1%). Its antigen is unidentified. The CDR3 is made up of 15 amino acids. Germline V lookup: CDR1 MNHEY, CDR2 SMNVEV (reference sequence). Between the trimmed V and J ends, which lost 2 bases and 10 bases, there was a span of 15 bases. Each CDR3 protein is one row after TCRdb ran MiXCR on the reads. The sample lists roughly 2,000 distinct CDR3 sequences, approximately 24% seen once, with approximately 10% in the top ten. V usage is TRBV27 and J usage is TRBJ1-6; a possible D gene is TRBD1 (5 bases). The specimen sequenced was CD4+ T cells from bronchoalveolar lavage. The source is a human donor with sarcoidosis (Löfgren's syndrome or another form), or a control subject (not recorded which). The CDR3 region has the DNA TGTGCCAGCAGTTTAGAGGCAGGGATGGGGTCACCCCTCCACTTT. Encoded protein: CASSLEAGMGSPLHF.